The 32 T cell receptor beta chains below were found in one sample sequenced in a study of blood T cell repertoires in COVID-19. The data were produced by immunoSEQ multiplex PCR, yet TCRdb's version contains in-frame clones alone and is incomplete. Of around 150,000 clones in the sample, just over 90% were seen once. Sequenced: peripheral blood. These receptors all stem from an older woman with COVID-19, enrolled during active disease.

This sequence joins TRBV14 and TRBJ1-1; tentatively, D is TRBD1 (5 bases). Trimming removed 3 bases from V and 10 bases from J, with 18 bases in between. Germline CDR1 reads SGHDN; CDR2 reads FVKESK. CDR3 length: 14 amino acids. The CDR3 coding sequence is TGTGCCAGCAGCCACTCGGGGGGTGGTAGTGTAGCTTTCTTT. Its translation: CASSHSGGGSVAFF.

The chain combines TRBV7-2 with TRBJ1-5; 7 bases line up with TRBD1. CDR3 length: 15 amino acids. Germline trimming cut 2 bases from V and 7 bases from J; bases unmatched to any gene: 8. Germline-derived CDR1 and CDR2 are SGHTA and FQGNSA. CDR3 nucleotides: TGTGCCAGCAGCTTAACAATGGCAGGGGGGCAGCCCCAGCATTTT. Its translation: CASSLTMAGGQPQHF.

The chain carries TRBV2 and TRBJ2-2; D ambiguous. V was clipped by 5 bases and J by 1 base, with 14 bases between them. Looked up from germline, CDR1 is SNHLY and CDR2 is FYNNEI. The CDR3 is made up of 16 amino acids. The CDR3 here is CASSPGSGGNTGELFF. CDR3 DNA: TGTGCCAGCAGTCCCGGGTCGGGTGGGAACACCGGGGAGCTGTTTTTT.

This chain connects TRBV7-2 to TRBJ1-2; D is ambiguous. Germline V gene data show CDR1 as SGHTA and CDR2 as FQGNSA. Trimming took 1 base from V and 8 from J, leaving 14 bases between them. The CDR3 is 14 residues long. The CDR3 reads CASSLGYRSEGYTF. The DNA of the CDR3 is TGTGCCAGCAGCTTAGGCTATCGAAGTGAAGGCTACACCTTC.

The chain uses TRBV19 and TRBJ2-5; the match to TRBD1 covers 7 bases. CDR3 length: 16 residues. Germline V gives CDR1 LNHDA, CDR2 SQIVND (reference sequence). V dropped 5 bases and J dropped 2; count of bases not matched to a gene: 11. This chain's CDR3 is CASSPLSAGGQETQYF. Written as DNA, the CDR3 is TGTGCCAGTAGTCCGTTAAGCGCAGGGGGACAAGAGACCCAGTACTTC. The complete variable domain, with remaining parts taken from reference TRBV19 and TRBJ2-5, reads DGGITQSPKYLFRKEGQNVTLSCEQNLNHDAMYWYRQDPGQGLRLIYYSQIVNDFQKGDIAEGYSVSREKKESFPLTVTSAQKNPTAFYLCASSPLSAGGQETQYFGPGTRLLVL.

This clone was observed a single time. The chain couples TRBV4-3 to TRBJ2-7; no definite D call. The CDR3 runs 14 residues. Germline V gene lookup returns CDR1 LGHNA and CDR2 YSLEER. V lost 0 bases and J 2 bases, leaving 8 bases between the germline ends. DNA of the CDR3: TGCGCCAGCAGCCAAGATCGGGTCACCTACGAGCAGTACTTC. This encodes CASSQDRVTYEQYF.

The DNA of the CDR3 is TGTGCCAGCAGCTTACAGGGGAGGACCGGGGAGCTGTTTTTT. Translating it yields CASSLQGRTGELFF. The chain joins TRBV9 to TRBJ2-2, with D possibly matching TRBD1 (7 bases). The CDR3 contains 14 residues. The germline V gene has CDR1 SGDLS and CDR2 YYNGEE. The V end lost 4 bases, the J end lost 5 bases, and 12 bases lay between the germline ends.

The chain employs TRBV5-6 and TRBJ2-7; D possibly corresponds to TRBD1 (5 bases). CDR1 and CDR2 from the germline V gene are SGHDT and YYEEEE. V lost 4 bases, J lost 3 bases, and 20 bases lay in between. CDR3 length: 16 amino acids. The DNA of the CDR3 is TGTGCCAGCAGCCGCCTGACAGCAACATTAAACTACGAGCAGTACTTC. Translating gives CASSRLTATLNYEQYF. The variable domain in full, with the rest retrieved from reference TRBV5-6 and TRBJ2-7, is DAGVTQSPTHLIKTRGQQVTLRCSPKSGHDTVSWYQQALGQGPQFIFQYYEEEERQRGNFPDRFSGHQFPNYSSELNVNALLLGDSALYLCASSRLTATLNYEQYFGPGTRLTVT.

DNA for the CDR3: TGTGCCAGCAGTGAATACGCCGGGAATTCTGGTGAAAAACTGTTTTTT. As protein: CASSEYAGNSGEKLFF. V and J are TRBV25-1 and TRBJ1-4; no clear D gene. The CDR3 consists of 16 residues. The ends were cut back, 0 bases at V and 7 bases at J, with 15 bases in the middle. CDR1 MGHDK and CDR2 SYGVNS come from the germline V gene.

The rearrangement uses TRBV15 and TRBJ2-7; D possibly corresponds to TRBD1 (5 bases). CDR1 and CDR2 from the germline V gene are LNHNV and YYDKDF (reference sequence). V shed 0 bases and J shed 3 bases, with 21 bases lying between them. The CDR3 length is 18 residues. CDR3 sequence reads: CATSRDPPGREVDYEQYF. As DNA, the CDR3 is TGTGCCACCAGCAGAGATCCCCCCGGCAGGGAAGTGGACTACGAGCAGTACTTC.

The chain couples TRBV7-2 to TRBJ1-3; tentative D call: TRBD1 (5 bases). There are 13 residues in the CDR3. V was shortened by 5 bases and J by 8 bases, with 13 bases between the two germline ends. Germline-derived CDR1 and CDR2 are SGHTA and FQGNSA. Here the CDR3 reads CASSRQRGDTIYF. CDR3 DNA: TGTGCCAGCAGCCGACAACGGGGGGACACCATATATTTT.

The CDR3 coding sequence is TGTGCCAGCAGCCAGGCGGGGGGCCGGACCGGGGAGCTGTTTTTT. Its translation is CASSQAGGRTGELFF. The gene calls are TRBV4-2 and TRBJ2-2; 8 nucleotides match TRBD2. The V gene's germline CDR1 is LGHNA and CDR2 YNFKEQ. The CDR3 has 15 amino acids. V gave up 3 bases and J gave up 5 bases; unmatched junction bases: 5.

The rearrangement joins TRBV29-1 to TRBJ1-1; 9 nucleotides align to TRBD1. V shed 3 bases, J shed 5 bases, and the junction held 4 bases outside the gene matches. The CDR3 extends over 13 amino acids. Germline CDR1 is SQVTM and CDR2 is ANQGSEA. This chain's CDR3 is CSVEQQGATEAFF. CDR3 DNA: TGCAGCGTTGAGCAACAGGGGGCAACTGAAGCTTTCTTT. Based on the CDR3 plus reference TRBV29-1 and TRBJ1-1, the full variable domain is SAVISQKPSRDICQRGTSLTIQCQVDSQVTMMFWYRQQPGQSLTLIATANQGSEATYESGFVIDKFPISRPNLTFSTLTVSNMSPEDSSIYLCSVEQQGATEAFFGQGTRLTVV.

The chain combines TRBV11-2 with TRBJ1-2, with 9 bases aligning to TRBD1. CDR1 is SGHAT, CDR2 FQNNGV, per germline. V lost 1 base to trimming and J lost 8 bases; unmatched junction nucleotides: 11. The CDR3 runs 16 residues. CDR3 in DNA: TGTGCCAGCAGCTTAGGACAGGGGGTTAGATGGGAAGGCTACACCTTC. It specifies CASSLGQGVRWEGYTF.

The chain combines TRBV10-3 with TRBJ1-1; D is undetermined. The ends were cut back, 1 base at V and 5 bases at J, with 11 bases in the middle. Germline values: CDR1 ENHRY, CDR2 SYGVKD. This CDR3 has 14 residues. The CDR3 bases are TGTGCCATCAGTGAGTTTAGTGGGAGAACTGAAGCTTTCTTT. It specifies CAISEFSGRTEAFF.

The chain has TRBV18 and TRBJ1-6; 7 nucleotides agree with TRBD1. Per the germline V gene, CDR1 is KGHSH and CDR2 is LQKENI. The CDR3 covers 14 residues. The J segment lost 9 bases and the V segment lost 5 bases, leaving 7 bases of the junction unmatched. The CDR3 reads CASSSTGPRSPLHF. CDR3 sequence (DNA): TGTGCCAGCTCATCGACAGGGCCGCGTTCACCCCTCCACTTT.

A note on this clone: The same CDR3 also results from other DNA sequences found in this sample. The chain uses TRBV29-1 and TRBJ1-5; possibly TRBD1 for D (5 bases). The CDR3 totals 13 residues. Germline CDR1 and CDR2: SQVTM and ANQGSEA. The V end lost 4 bases, the J end lost 4 bases, and 11 bases lay between the germline ends. For the CDR3, the DNA is TGCAGCGTTGGCTTAGGGGTTAATCAGCCCCAGCATTTT. Encoded protein: CSVGLGVNQPQHF. Together with reference TRBV29-1 and TRBJ1-5, the CDR3 gives the full variable domain: SAVISQKPSRDICQRGTSLTIQCQVDSQVTMMFWYRQQPGQSLTLIATANQGSEATYESGFVIDKFPISRPNLTFSTLTVSNMSPEDSSIYLCSVGLGVNQPQHFGDGTRLSIL.

The rearrangement links TRBV7-9 to TRBJ1-6; D unresolved. V dropped 2 bases and J dropped 9 bases, with 11 bases sitting between them. CDR1 and CDR2 from the germline V gene are SEHNR and FQNEAQ (reference sequence). The CDR3 is 14 amino acids. The CDR3 region has the DNA TGTGCCAGCAGCTTAACCCTGTCGGGTTCACCCCTCCACTTT. Translation: CASSLTLSGSPLHF.

The J gene is TRBJ1-1, the V gene TRBV7-8; D ambiguous. CDR1 and CDR2 from the germline V gene are SGHVS and FQNEAQ. With 0 bases removed from V and 4 bases from J, the gap between germline ends came to 9 bases. There are 14 residues in the CDR3. CDR3 protein: CASSLAGDVTEAFF. The CDR3 DNA is TGTGCCAGCAGCTTAGCAGGAGATGTCACTGAAGCTTTCTTT.

The chain links TRBV5-4 to TRBJ2-6; no reliable D call. Germline V gene lookup returns CDR1 SGHNT and CDR2 YYREEE (reference sequence). V lost 4 bases to trimming and J lost 2 bases, with 7 bases between them. CDR3 size: 14 residues. This chain's CDR3 is CASSPPAGANVLTF. CDR3 DNA sequence: TGTGCCAGCAGCCCCCCTGCTGGGGCCAACGTCCTGACTTTC.

The chain has TRBV4-2 and TRBJ1-2; tentative D call: TRBD1 (5 bases). The V gene's germline CDR1 is LGHNA and CDR2 YNFKEQ. The CDR3 contains 16 residues. Trimming took off 2 bases at V and 3 bases at J, with 16 bases between the two ends. The CDR3 DNA is TGTGCCAGCAGCCAAATTTTAAGCGGGGCGGACTATGGCTACACCTTC. Translation gives CASSQILSGADYGYTF.

The V gene is TRBV2, the J gene TRBJ2-2; maybe TRBD2 (5 bases). The CDR3 covers 16 residues. Germline values: CDR1 SNHLY, CDR2 FYNNEI. The V end was cut by 7 bases, the J end by 8 bases, with 23 bases between. The CDR3 DNA is TGTGCCAGCACCAACACGGGGAGACCCCCAACTGGGGAGCTGTTTTTT. Translation: CASTNTGRPPTGELFF.

The chain joins TRBV6-5 to TRBJ1-1, with D possibly being TRBD1 (5 bases). This CDR3 contains 14 residues. CDR1 is MNHEY, CDR2 SVGAGI, per germline. The V and J ends lost 4 bases and 1 base respectively, with 10 bases between them. This CDR3 reads CASSSFRENTEAFF. DNA of the CDR3: TGTGCCAGCAGTTCCTTCAGGGAGAACACTGAAGCTTTCTTT.

V and J are TRBV5-1 and TRBJ2-2, with a possible D match to TRBD1 (6 bases). Germline V gives CDR1 SGHRS, CDR2 YFSETQ. V was cut by 3 bases and J by 1 base, with 7 bases left in between. CDR3 length: 14 residues. Here the CDR3 DNA reads TGCGCCAGCAGCTCGGGACAGAACACCGGGGAGCTGTTTTTT. Protein: CASSSGQNTGELFF.

The chain carries TRBV29-1 and TRBJ1-2; D is possibly TRBD1 (6 bases). The CDR3 is 13 residues long. Germline V lookup: CDR1 SQVTM, CDR2 ANQGSEA. The V end lost 7 bases, the J end lost 5 bases, and 17 bases lay between the germline ends. The CDR3 nucleotides are TGCAGCGGATGGGACAAGCCGGAATATGGCTACACCTTC. Protein product: CSGWDKPEYGYTF.

The CDR3 region is CASSRGLLQPETQYF. In DNA, the CDR3 is TGTGCCAGCAGCCGGGGACTGCTGCAACCAGAGACCCAGTACTTC. The chain combines TRBV7-9 with TRBJ2-5; a weak D match, TRBD2 (6 bases). The CDR3 extends over 15 amino acids. CDR1 and CDR2 from the germline V gene are SEHNR and FQNEAQ (reference sequence). V was cut by 5 bases and J by 4 bases, with 17 bases left in between.

V usage is TRBV11-2 and J usage is TRBJ1-5; D is undetermined. Trimming pared 2 bases from V and 4 bases from J, leaving 12 bases between. The CDR3 runs to 15 residues. Germline-derived CDR1 and CDR2 are SGHAT and FQNNGV. CDR3 nucleotide sequence: TGTGCCAGCAGCTTACGGGGAACTGGGAATCAGCCCCAGCATTTT. Protein sequence: CASSLRGTGNQPQHF.

The V call is TRBV7-8, the J call TRBJ2-2, with TRBD1 as a possible D gene (6 bases). V lost 6 bases and J 0 bases, leaving 17 bases between the germline ends. The CDR3 sequence is 17 residues long. Germline V gene lookup returns CDR1 SGHVS and CDR2 FQNEAQ. CDR3 sequence: CASRVQGPFANTGELFF. The CDR3 DNA is TGTGCCAGCAGGGTCCAGGGGCCGTTCGCGAACACCGGGGAGCTGTTTTTT.

This rearrangement joins TRBV7-2 to TRBJ1-2; maybe TRBD1 (6 bases). This CDR3 is 15 amino acids long. Germline CDR1 SGHTA, CDR2 FQGNSA. Trimming took off 3 bases at V and 3 bases at J, with 14 bases between the two ends. CDR3 nucleotides: TGTGCCAGCAGCTTGAAAGGACAGCCCGACTATGGCTACACCTTC. It specifies CASSLKGQPDYGYTF.

The count of this clone is one. The CDR3 DNA is TGTGCCAGCAGCTTAGCGCCCGGGACAGGGCGGGGCTACACCTTC. Translated: CASSLAPGTGRGYTF. The chain has TRBV7-6 and TRBJ1-2, with 9 bases that match TRBD1. CDR3 size: 15 residues. The germline gives CDR1 SGHVS, CDR2 FNYEAQ. Trimming removed 0 bases from V and 8 bases from J; junction bases left unmatched: 7. Full variable domain (rest looked up from reference TRBV7-6 and TRBJ1-2): GAGVSQSPRYKVTKRGQDVALRCDPISGHVSLYWYRQALGQGPEFLTYFNYEAQQDKSGLPNDRFSAERPEGSISTLTIQRTEQRDSAMYRCASSLAPGTGRGYTFGSGTRLTVV.

The chain has TRBV6-6 and TRBJ2-7; 9 bases are shared with TRBD1. CDR1 is MNHNY, CDR2 SVGAGI, per germline (reference sequence). With V trimmed by 6 bases and J by 6 bases, 6 bases remained unmatched. The CDR3 has 13 amino acids. CDR3 DNA sequence: TGTGCCAGCAGCTCGGGACAGGGAGGCGAGCAGTACTTC. Residues: CASSSGQGGEQYF.

CDR3 protein: CASSYRGDNSPLHF. For the CDR3, the DNA is TGTGCCAGCAGTTACCGGGGGGACAATTCACCCCTCCACTTT. The rearrangement joins TRBV6-2 or TRBV6-3 to TRBJ1-6, with D perhaps matching TRBD1 (5 bases). Germline CDR1 is MNHEY and CDR2 is SVGEGT. Trimming stripped 2 bases from V and 7 bases from J, with 9 bases between. The CDR3 length is 14 residues.